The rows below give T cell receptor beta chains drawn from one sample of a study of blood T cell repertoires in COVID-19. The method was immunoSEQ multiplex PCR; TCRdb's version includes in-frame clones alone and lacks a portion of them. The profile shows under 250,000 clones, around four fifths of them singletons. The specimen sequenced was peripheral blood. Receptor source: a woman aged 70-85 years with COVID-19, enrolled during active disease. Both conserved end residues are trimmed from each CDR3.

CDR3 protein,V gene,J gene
ASSFGGLVAGELF,TRBV5-1,TRBJ2-2
ASSLDNRGGETQY,TRBV7-2,TRBJ2-5
ASSRNDINTEAF,TRBV6-5,TRBJ1-1
ASSPPGWGDNEKLF,TRBV18,TRBJ1-4
ASSLGQGNYEQY,TRBV28,TRBJ2-7
ATSGVTGTSGREMNEQF,TRBV15,TRBJ2-1
ASSLLSGLGYGYT,TRBV7-9,TRBJ1-2
ASSPTTSGLYEQY,TRBV19,TRBJ2-7
ATSDPGSTEAF,TRBV24-1,TRBJ1-1
ASSEGTTAGTHEQY,TRBV6-1,TRBJ2-7
ASRRGGATTDTQY,TRBV28,TRBJ2-3
ASSLKGARTEAF,TRBV7-2,TRBJ1-1
AWMGGQSNTGELF,TRBV30,TRBJ2-2
ASSTGTWSEAF,TRBV18,TRBJ1-1
ASSQDRGLGYT,TRBV4-1,TRBJ1-2
ASSPPFGENQPQH,TRBV18,TRBJ1-5
ASSSGTAITLGEQY,TRBV6-5,TRBJ2-7
ASSSVPGSGDEQY,TRBV5-1,TRBJ2-7
ASSELGQGAGEQY,TRBV6-1,TRBJ2-7
ASSLDHGQKNSPLH,TRBV5-1,TRBJ1-6
ASSSPGLGETQY,TRBV5-4,TRBJ2-5
ASSLDRDPQPQH,TRBV7-9,TRBJ1-5
ASSPREGDAEAF,TRBV18,TRBJ1-1
ASSFSAGTYEQY,TRBV5-1,TRBJ2-7
ASSVDGQGADEQY,TRBV9,TRBJ2-7
ASSTGTSGRPQETQY,TRBV9,TRBJ2-5
ASSHWASGTDTQY,TRBV27,TRBJ2-3
ASSLFSGVGNIQY,TRBV11-3,TRBJ2-4
ASSLDRISNSPLH,TRBV5-1,TRBJ1-6